What follows are 19 T cell receptor beta chains derived from one specimen sequenced in a study of T-cell reconstitution after alpha-beta-depleted transplantation in children. For TCRbeta, the library was prepared with unique molecular identifiers. Via MiXCR, TCRdb re-called the PCR reads, giving one row per CDR3 protein. The sample yields approximately 400,000 distinct CDR3 sequences, under 13% seen once. Sequencing used PBMCs from the stem cell graft donor, obtained from the stem cell graft. The receptors shown here come from a human donor who donated a stem cell graft to a child with acute myeloid leukemia.

The V and J genes are TRBV6-1 and TRBJ2-1; 12 bases align to TRBD1. Unmatched junction bases numbered 5, after V lost 6 bases and J lost 5 bases. The CDR3 is 15 amino acids. The germline V gene has CDR1 MNHNS and CDR2 SASEGT. The CDR3 DNA follows: TGTGCCAGCAGGGCGGGACAGGGGGCGGACAATGAGCAGTTCTTC. This gives the protein CASRAGQGADNEQFF.

The chain carries TRBV3-1 and TRBJ1-4, with no clear D. CDR1 LGHDT and CDR2 YNNKEL come from the germline V gene (reference sequence). This CDR3 spans 13 amino acids. V was cut by 4 bases and J by 7 bases, with 10 bases left in between. The CDR3 nucleotides are TGTGCCAGCAGCCTTCCACCGGGTGAAAAACTGTTTTTT. Translated, it gives CASSLPPGEKLFF.

V is TRBV10-1 and J is TRBJ2-2, with no clear D. The V end was cut by 0 bases, the J end by 2 bases, with 4 bases between. In germline, CDR1 is WNHNN, CDR2 SYGVQD (reference sequence). The CDR3 is 14 residues long. The DNA for the CDR3 is TGCGCCAGCAGTGAGTCAGGAAACACCGGGGAGCTGTTTTTT. It specifies CASSESGNTGELFF.

This clonotype was picked up a small number of times. The chain employs TRBV7-2 and TRBJ2-3; TRBD2 aligns across 9 bases. The ends lost 4 bases at V and 1 base at J; junction bases unmatched: 3. Germline V CDR1 and CDR2: SGHTA, FQGNSA. The CDR3 is 15 residues long. CDR3 coding DNA: TGTGCCAGCAGCTATAGGACTAGCGGCACAGATACGCAGTATTTT. It codes for CASSYRTSGTDTQYF.

The chain links TRBV7-3 to TRBJ1-4; no firm D call. CDR3 length: 15 residues. Deletions cut 1 base from V and 7 bases from J, with 13 bases between. Germline-derived CDR1 and CDR2 are SGHTA and FQGTGA. CDR3 residues: CASSLNGLAGEKLFF. CDR3 sequence (DNA): TGTGCCAGCAGCTTAAATGGCTTGGCAGGTGAAAAACTGTTTTTT.

This clonotype was detected many times. This chain uses TRBV20-1 with TRBJ2-2; weak D call: TRBD1 (6 bases). This CDR3 spans 15 amino acids. The germline V and J ends were trimmed by 0 bases and 3 bases, with 11 bases remaining between them. Germline CDR1 reads DFQATT; CDR2 reads SNEGSKA (reference sequence). For the CDR3, the DNA is TGCAGTGCTAGAGAGGGGGCGTCGGACACCGGGGAGCTGTTTTTT. Translation: CSAREGASDTGELFF.

The gene calls are TRBV5-1 and TRBJ2-7, with 11 positions matching TRBD2. Trimming at V came to 4 bases and at J to 4 bases, leaving 4 bases not matched to a gene. This CDR3 is 14 amino acids long. Germline V gene lookup returns CDR1 SGHRS and CDR2 YFSETQ. The CDR3 nucleotides are TGCGCCAGCAGCCCCACTAGCGGGGGTTACGAGCAGTACGTC. Residues: CASSPTSGGYEQYV.

The chain uses TRBV9 and TRBJ2-5; 9 nucleotides align to TRBD2. The germline V gene encodes CDR1 SGDLS and CDR2 YYNGEE. The CDR3 length is 16 residues. V trimming: 3 bases; J trimming: 0 bases; junction bases outside the gene matches: 6. The CDR3 DNA is TGTGCCAGCAGCGGATTAGCGGGGGAGAACCAAGAGACCCAGTACTTC. This gives the protein CASSGLAGENQETQYF.

This clonotype was counted between two and nine times. The chain is built from TRBV27 and TRBJ2-7, with D possibly TRBD1 on 6 matching bases. Between the trimmed V and J ends, which lost 4 bases and 1 base, there was a span of 8 bases. CDR3 length: 13 residues. CDR1 and CDR2 from the germline V gene are MNHEY and SMNVEV (reference sequence). The CDR3 coding sequence is TGTGCCAGCAGTTCGGACAGTTCCTACGAGCAGTACTTC. It is translated as CASSSDSSYEQYF.

This clonotype was counted at least ten times. The chain is built from TRBV7-2 and TRBJ2-3; the D gene could be TRBD1 or TRBD2 (5 bases each). The germline gives CDR1 SGHTA, CDR2 FQGNSA. The V and J ends lost 3 bases and 4 bases respectively, with 11 bases between them. The CDR3 totals 14 residues. CDR3 sequence: CASSFNGGADTQYF. Here the CDR3 DNA reads TGTGCCAGCAGCTTTAATGGGGGAGCAGATACGCAGTATTTT.

The CDR3 bases are TGCAGTGCTAGAGATAAAGGAACCCCCTACGAGCAGTACTTC. Its protein product is CSARDKGTPYEQYF. The rearrangement links TRBV20-1 to TRBJ2-7; D is unclear. Germline V gene data show CDR1 as DFQATT and CDR2 as SNEGSKA (reference sequence). The V gene lost 0 bases and the J gene lost 2 bases, with 11 bases spanning the gap. This CDR3 is built from 14 residues.

J is TRBJ1-2 and V is TRBV7-2; no firm D call. The V gene's germline CDR1 is SGHTA and CDR2 FQGNSA. This CDR3 is 16 amino acids long. Trimming took 0 bases from V and 2 from J, leaving 13 bases between them. CDR3 sequence: CASSLAGQALNYGYTF. In DNA, the CDR3 is TGTGCCAGCAGCTTAGCGGGCCAGGCCCTCAACTATGGCTACACCTTC.

This clonotype occurred many times. The genes are TRBV2 and TRBJ1-3; 7 nucleotides match TRBD1. Germline CDR1 SNHLY, CDR2 FYNNEI. V shed 7 bases and J 2 bases; nucleotides not matched to a gene: 2. The CDR3 is made up of 13 amino acids. The CDR3 region has the DNA TGTGCCAGCAAAACAGGGGCTGGAAACACCATATATTTT. Encoded protein: CASKTGAGNTIYF.

This clonotype was detected many times. The gene calls are TRBV12-3 or TRBV12-4 and TRBJ2-3, with 12 bases identical to TRBD2. The J segment lost 2 bases and the V segment lost 2 bases, leaving 2 bases of the junction unmatched. There are 16 residues in the CDR3. The CDR3 here is CASSLRLAGATDTQYF. The CDR3 coding sequence is TGTGCCAGCAGTTTAAGACTAGCGGGGGCCACAGATACGCAGTATTTT.

To note about this clonotype: One junction end disagrees with the germline gene, perhaps due to a read error. The chain combines TRBV7-7 with TRBJ2-5; TRBD1 might be the D (6 bases). Germline V CDR1 and CDR2: SSHAT, FNYEAQ (reference sequence). The CDR3 contains 13 residues. The CDR3 sequence: CASSIGQKETQYF. The CDR3 region has the DNA TGTGCTAGCAGCATAGGACAGAAAGAGACCCAGTACTTC.

This clonotype was seen only a few times. This chain links TRBV20-1 with TRBJ2-7; TRBD2 agrees at 8 bases. Germline loops: CDR1 DFQATT, CDR2 SNEGSKA (reference sequence). After removal of 0 bases from V and 2 bases from J, the junction contained 3 bases not matched to a gene. The CDR3 is made up of 14 amino acids. In nucleotides, the CDR3 is TGCAGTGCTAGAGATAAGCGGGGGCCCTACGAGCAGTACGTC. Translating it yields CSARDKRGPYEQYV.

The chain employs TRBV20-1 and TRBJ2-5; D uncertain. Germline V gene data show CDR1 as DFQATT and CDR2 as SNEGSKA (reference sequence). This CDR3 region has 12 residues. The ends were cut back, 5 bases at V and 4 bases at J, with 11 bases in the middle. CDR3 protein: CSAFSGGETQYF. The CDR3 DNA reads TGCAGTGCTTTCAGTGGTGGAGAGACCCAGTACTTC.

V usage is TRBV7-6 and J usage is TRBJ2-5; tentative D call: TRBD2 (5 bases). Trimming removed 0 bases at V and 2 bases at J, with 16 bases between. CDR3 length: 17 residues. In germline, CDR1 is SGHVS, CDR2 FNYEAQ. The CDR3 DNA sequence: TGTGCCAGCAGCTTAGCCCAGAGAGGCGGCGGGCAAGAGACCCAGTACTTC. This encodes CASSLAQRGGGQETQYF.

This clonotype has only a few counts. The rearrangement uses TRBV11-3 and TRBJ2-7; D is possibly TRBD1 or TRBD2 (5 bases each). The CDR3 has 15 amino acids. V was trimmed by 5 bases and J by 0 bases, leaving 14 bases between them. Germline V gives CDR1 SGHNT, CDR2 YENEEA. Here the CDR3 reads CASSPAGDPSYEQYF. In DNA form, the CDR3 reads TGTGCCAGCAGCCCAGCTGGGGACCCCTCCTACGAGCAGTACTTC. The complete variable domain, with remaining parts taken from reference TRBV11-3 and TRBJ2-7, reads EAGVVQSPRYKIIEKKQPVAFWCNPISGHNTLYWYLQNLGQGPELLIRYENEEAVDDSQLPKDRFSAERLKGVDSTLKIQPAELGDSAVYLCASSPAGDPSYEQYFGPGTRLTVT.